This T cell receptor (beta chain) was retrieved from a study of CD8 T cells in Susac syndrome. The overall study: Sequenced Susac syndrome patients included roughly six with active disease and roughly 8 who were in remission.

Reverse transcription of about 0.45 to 1 ug RNA was carried out with random hexamers. Multiplex immunoSEQ PCR targeted 54 Vbeta and 13 Jbeta TCR beta segments. MiXCR, run by TCRdb on the immunoSEQ multiplex PCR reads, gives a single entry per CDR3 protein. The table has over 80,000 distinct CDR3 sequences, 94% seen once. This CDR3 comprises 13 residues. The junction had 6 bases not matched to a gene; V was cut back by 5 bases and J by 6 bases. Germline CDR1 SGHAT, CDR2 FQNNGV. While CD8+ and CD4+ T cells were isolated negatively, TEMRA cells were enriched by FACS. The rearrangement uses TRBV11-2 and TRBJ1-2; 7 nucleotides match TRBD1. This receptor was identified in a human donor with Susac syndrome. What was sequenced was CD8+ T cells from PBMCs. The CDR3 is CASSLGQADGYTF. Here the CDR3 DNA reads TGTGCCAGCAGCCTCGGACAGGCGGATGGCTACACCTTC.